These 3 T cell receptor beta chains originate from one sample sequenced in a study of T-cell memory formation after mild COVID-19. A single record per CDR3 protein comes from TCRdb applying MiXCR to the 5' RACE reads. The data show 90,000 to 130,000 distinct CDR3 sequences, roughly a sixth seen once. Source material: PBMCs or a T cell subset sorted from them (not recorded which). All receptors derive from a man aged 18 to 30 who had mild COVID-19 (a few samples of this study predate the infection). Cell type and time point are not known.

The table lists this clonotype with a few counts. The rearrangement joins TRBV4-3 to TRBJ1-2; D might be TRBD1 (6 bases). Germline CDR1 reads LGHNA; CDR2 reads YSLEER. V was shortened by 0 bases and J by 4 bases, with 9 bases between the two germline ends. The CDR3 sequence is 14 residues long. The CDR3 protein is CASSQERGFYGYTF. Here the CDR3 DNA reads TGCGCCAGCAGCCAAGAGAGGGGGTTCTATGGCTACACCTTC.

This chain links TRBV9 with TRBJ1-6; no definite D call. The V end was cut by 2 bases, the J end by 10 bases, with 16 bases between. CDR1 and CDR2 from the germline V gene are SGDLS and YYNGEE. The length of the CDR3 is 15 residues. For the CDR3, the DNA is TGTGCCAGCAGCGTCGGGCCGCTGGTGGGGTCACCCCTCCACTTT. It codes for CASSVGPLVGSPLHF.

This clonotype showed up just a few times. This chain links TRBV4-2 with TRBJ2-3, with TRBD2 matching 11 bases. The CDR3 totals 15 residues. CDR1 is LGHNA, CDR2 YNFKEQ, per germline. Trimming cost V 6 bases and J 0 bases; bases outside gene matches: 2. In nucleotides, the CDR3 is TGTGCCAGCAGAAGACTAGCGGGGAGCACAGATACGCAGTATTTT. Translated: CASRRLAGSTDTQYF.